The T cell receptor beta chain described here comes from a study of graft-versus-host responses after intestinal transplantation. Study at large: Those transplanted obtained multivisceral, liver-intestinal, or isolated intestinal grafts. Every recipient had anti-thymocyte globulin induction and two to three years of tacrolimus plus steroids.

This clone was seen a single time. Its specificity is not known. V shed 4 bases, J shed 4 bases, and the junction held 8 bases outside the gene matches. In germline, CDR1 is SNHLY, CDR2 FYNNEI. The CDR3 covers 15 residues. Repertoires were generated with immunoSEQ multiplex PCR, while TCRdb's copy carries only in-frame clones and drops some. Here the sample spans about 57,000 clones, around 90% being singletons. Overall study results and limits: Peak levels of circulating GvH clones tracked with early post-transplant HvG declines.

Sequences were derived from PBMCs, sampled 26 days after transplant. The receptor's source is a human patient who received an intestinal transplant, so some T cells may come from the graft donor. J is TRBJ2-7 and V is TRBV2, with 9 bases aligning to TRBD1. This chain's CDR3 is CASSGGQGIFYEQYF. CDR3 coding DNA: TGTGCCAGCAGTGGTGGACAGGGGATATTTTACGAGCAGTACTTC.